A single sample is the source of the 20 T cell receptor beta chains below, sequenced in a study of blood T cell repertoires in COVID-19 (dated by TCRdb to the early 2020s). Library construction relied on the immunoSEQ multiplex PCR assay. Sourced from immuneACCESS, this table was stored by TCRdb with only in-frame sequences that have V and J called. A share of the clones is absent; for the studies checked, an unresolved V gene accounts for under half, and the remainder has no known explanation. The sample data list approximately 110,000 clones, and more than 75% of these were observed just once. The ten largest clonotypes hold over 2% of the sample. The specimen was peripheral blood. These receptors all stem from a human donor in a cohort sampled during active COVID-19.

The V gene is TRBV11-2, the J gene TRBJ2-3; D is perhaps TRBD2 (6 bases). The CDR3 extends over 18 amino acids. V was shortened by 1 base and J by 1 base, with 18 bases between the two germline ends. Germline-derived CDR1 and CDR2 are SGHAT and FQNNGV. The CDR3, as DNA: TGTGCCAGCAGCTTAGTGCCTAGCGTTTATCTTGGCACAGATACGCAGTATTTT. It translates to CASSLVPSVYLGTDTQYF.

This sequence joins TRBV30 and TRBJ1-4; 9 nucleotides match TRBD1. Trimming cost V 5 bases and J 8 bases; bases outside gene matches: 18. This CDR3 is 17 amino acids long. Per germline, CDR1 GTSNPN and CDR2 SVGIG (reference sequence). CDR3 in amino acids: CAWAGTGFYYGPEKLFF. CDR3 bases: TGTGCCTGGGCGGGGACAGGGTTTTACTACGGTCCGGAAAAACTGTTTTTT.

The V call is TRBV9, the J call TRBJ1-2; 7 nucleotides line up with TRBD1. Germline CDR1 is SGDLS and CDR2 is YYNGEE. This CDR3 region has 13 residues. J gave up 5 bases and V 3 bases, and 4 bases lay outside the gene matches. The CDR3 sequence is CASSGDREYGYTF. The DNA of the CDR3 is TGTGCCAGCAGCGGTGACAGGGAGTATGGCTACACCTTC.

CDR3 bases: TGTGCCAGCAGTGAAGCGCTCGACGGGAGCTCTGGAAACACCATATATTTT. It encodes CASSEALDGSSGNTIYF. The rearrangement links TRBV6-1 to TRBJ1-3, with D unclear. The CDR3 runs to 17 residues. Germline V gives CDR1 MNHNS, CDR2 SASEGT. The V end was cut by 0 bases, the J end by 0 bases, with 12 bases between.

The gene calls are TRBV3-1 (or the pseudogene TRBV3-2) and TRBJ2-7; TRBD2 agrees at 12 bases. CDR1 is LGHDT, CDR2 YNNKEL, per germline (reference sequence). This CDR3 is built from 17 residues. V dropped 2 bases and J dropped 2; count of bases not matched to a gene: 7. CDR3 bases: TGTGCCAGCAGCCAATCGGCTAGCGGGAGGGCAACCTACGAGCAGTACTTC. Translated, it gives CASSQSASGRATYEQYF.

CDR3: CASSLVPGGGYTF. CDR3 nucleotides: TGTGCCAGCAGTTTAGTTCCGGGCGGGGGCTACACCTTC. The rearrangement uses TRBV12-3 or TRBV12-4 and TRBJ1-2, with D unresolved. The CDR3 contains 13 residues. Trimming took 1 base from V and 8 from J, leaving 11 bases between them.

The chain is built from TRBV19 and TRBJ2-5; 7 nucleotides agree with TRBD2. Per germline, CDR1 LNHDA and CDR2 SQIVND (reference sequence). The V and J ends lost 5 bases and 5 bases, in that order; junction bases with no gene match: 5. The CDR3 extends over 13 amino acids. The CDR3 nucleotides are TGTGCCAGTAGTGGCCGACTAGCTGAGACCCAGTACTTC. Translating it yields CASSGRLAETQYF.

The V and J genes are TRBV7-3 and TRBJ2-1, with D perhaps TRBD2 (5 bases). The V end was cut by 2 bases, the J end by 9 bases, with 8 bases between. The CDR3 contains 12 residues. CDR1 is SGHTA and CDR2 is FQGTGA in the germline V gene. CDR3 loop: CASSLGTSEQFF. CDR3 sequence (DNA): TGTGCCAGCAGCTTAGGCACTAGTGAGCAGTTCTTC.

The J gene is TRBJ1-2, the V gene TRBV5-1, with TRBD1 matching over 7 bases. In germline, CDR1 is SGHRS, CDR2 YFSETQ. The CDR3 extends over 14 amino acids. V trimming: 4 bases; J trimming: 6 bases; junction bases outside the gene matches: 9. CDR3 loop: CASSTGRQGDGYTF. In DNA, the CDR3 is TGCGCCAGCAGCACGGGCCGACAGGGAGATGGCTACACCTTC.

This clone was recorded only once. This chain connects TRBV5-6 to TRBJ1-5, with D unclear. This CDR3 contains 13 residues. Trimming took off 2 bases at V and 4 bases at J, with 7 bases between the two ends. Per the germline V gene, CDR1 is SGHDT and CDR2 is YYEEEE. The CDR3: CASSLNPNQPQHF. The CDR3 region has the DNA TGTGCCAGCAGCTTAAATCCTAATCAGCCCCAGCATTTT.

The genes are TRBV20-1 and TRBJ1-1; D might be TRBD1 (5 bases). CDR1 is DFQATT and CDR2 is SNEGSKA in the germline V gene (reference sequence). V was trimmed by 5 bases and J by 9 bases, leaving 13 bases between them. This CDR3 is 11 amino acids long. CDR3 sequence reads: CSAGEGLQAFF. In nucleotides, the CDR3 is TGCAGTGCTGGGGAGGGGCTCCAAGCTTTCTTT.

The chain employs TRBV24-1 and TRBJ1-2, with TRBD1 matching over 9 bases. CDR3 length: 16 amino acids. Germline V gene sequence: CDR1 KGHDR, CDR2 SFDVKD. With 4 bases clipped from V and 4 bases from J, the junction kept 9 bases outside the gene matches. CDR3 in amino acids: CATSDTRTGEVYGYTF. For the CDR3, the DNA is TGTGCCACCAGTGACACTCGGACAGGGGAGGTCTATGGCTACACCTTC.

This sequence joins TRBV3-1 (or the pseudogene TRBV3-2) and TRBJ1-1; 11 positions match TRBD1. The CDR3 is made up of 13 amino acids. Germline values: CDR1 LGHDT, CDR2 YNNKEL (reference sequence). The junction had 3 bases not matched to a gene; V was cut back by 5 bases and J by 7 bases. The DNA of the CDR3 is TGTGCCAGCAGCAGGGACAGGGGGGGTGAAGCTTTCTTT. Its protein is CASSRDRGGEAFF.

V and J are TRBV6-6 and TRBJ1-1, with D possibly matching TRBD1 (5 bases). Trimming took off 5 bases at V and 5 bases at J, with 15 bases between the two ends. The CDR3 runs to 14 residues. Germline V gene data show CDR1 as MNHNY and CDR2 as SVGAGI (reference sequence). CDR3: CASSRGLSDTEAFF. The DNA for the CDR3 is TGTGCCAGCAGTCGGGGCCTGTCCGATACTGAAGCTTTCTTT.

This clone was found once. The V and J genes are TRBV2 and TRBJ1-3, with 7 bases that match TRBD1. The CDR3 is 15 residues long. V lost 3 bases and J lost 0; bases outside the gene matches: 2. The germline CDR1 and CDR2 sequences are SNHLY and FYNNEI. For the CDR3, the DNA is TGTGCCAGCAGTGAGGGACAGCCCTCTGGAAACACCATATATTTT. Translated, it gives CASSEGQPSGNTIYF.

V gene TRBV27 combines with J gene TRBJ2-6; D might be TRBD1 (5 bases). The germline gives CDR1 MNHEY, CDR2 SMNVEV (reference sequence). The CDR3 loop spans 15 amino acids. V was cut by 6 bases and J by 0 bases, with 9 bases left in between. The CDR3 loop reads CASSLRGSGANVLTF. The CDR3 DNA is TGTGCCAGCAGCCTAAGGGGCTCTGGGGCCAACGTCCTGACTTTC.

The genes are TRBV4-1 and TRBJ1-2, with TRBD1 matching over 9 bases. V shed 3 bases and J 7 bases; nucleotides not matched to a gene: 6. The CDR3 extends over 14 amino acids. Germline V gives CDR1 MGHRA, CDR2 YSYEKL. The chain's CDR3 is CASSQEQGAFGYTF. CDR3 sequence (DNA): TGCGCCAGCAGCCAGGAACAGGGGGCGTTTGGCTACACCTTC.

This chain joins TRBV18 and TRBJ2-1; 15 bases map to TRBD2. Trimming at V came to 0 bases and at J to 6 bases, leaving 3 bases not matched to a gene. Germline V gene sequence: CDR1 KGHSH, CDR2 LQKENI. The CDR3 has 17 residues. This chain's CDR3 is CASSPPGLAGGGNEQFF. CDR3 DNA: TGTGCCAGCTCACCACCAGGACTAGCGGGAGGGGGCAATGAGCAGTTCTTC.

The chain uses TRBV2 and TRBJ1-3, with 11 nucleotides matching TRBD1. The CDR3 has 14 amino acids. V lost 5 bases to trimming and J lost 8 bases; unmatched junction nucleotides: 5. Germline CDR1 is SNHLY and CDR2 is FYNNEI. In nucleotides, the CDR3 is TGTGCCAGCAGTACGGACAGGGGGCCGGACACCATATATTTT. Amino acid sequence: CASSTDRGPDTIYF.

The chain couples TRBV24-1 to TRBJ2-3; 9 bases fit TRBD1. The CDR3 spans 16 residues. Germline assignment: CDR1 KGHDR and CDR2 SFDVKD. The V and J ends lost 4 bases and 4 bases, in that order; junction bases with no gene match: 8. CDR3 residues: CATSEGDRGFADTQYF. Written as DNA, the CDR3 is TGTGCCACCAGTGAGGGAGACAGGGGGTTCGCAGATACGCAGTATTTT.